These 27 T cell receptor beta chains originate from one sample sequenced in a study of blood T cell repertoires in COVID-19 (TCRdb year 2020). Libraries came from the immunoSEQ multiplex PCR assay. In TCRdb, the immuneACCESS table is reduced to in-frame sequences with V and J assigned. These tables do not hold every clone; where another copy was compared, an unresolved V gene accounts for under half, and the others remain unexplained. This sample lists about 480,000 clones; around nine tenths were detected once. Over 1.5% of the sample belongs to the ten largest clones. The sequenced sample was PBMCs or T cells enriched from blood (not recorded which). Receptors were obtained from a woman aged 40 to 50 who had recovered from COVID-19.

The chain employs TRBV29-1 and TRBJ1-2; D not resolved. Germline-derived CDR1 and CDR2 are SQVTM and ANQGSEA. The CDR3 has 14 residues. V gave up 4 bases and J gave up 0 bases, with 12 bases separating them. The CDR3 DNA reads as TGCAGCGTTGGGTACAGAGCAGCTAACTATGGCTACACCTTC. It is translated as CSVGYRAANYGYTF.

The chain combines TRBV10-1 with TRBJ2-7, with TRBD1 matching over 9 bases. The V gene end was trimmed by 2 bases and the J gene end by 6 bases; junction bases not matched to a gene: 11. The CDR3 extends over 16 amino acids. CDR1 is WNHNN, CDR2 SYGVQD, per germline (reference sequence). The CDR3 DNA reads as TGCGCCAGCAGTGAGGGACTGTGGACAGGGGCGGGCGAGCAGTACTTC. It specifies CASSEGLWTGAGEQYF.

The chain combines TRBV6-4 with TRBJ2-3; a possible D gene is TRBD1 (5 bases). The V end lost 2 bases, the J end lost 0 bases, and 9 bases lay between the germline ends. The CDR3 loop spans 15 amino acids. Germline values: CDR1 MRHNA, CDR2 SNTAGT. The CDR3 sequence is CASSDRGFSTDTQYF. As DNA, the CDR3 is TGTGCCAGCAGTGACAGGGGTTTTAGCACAGATACGCAGTATTTT.

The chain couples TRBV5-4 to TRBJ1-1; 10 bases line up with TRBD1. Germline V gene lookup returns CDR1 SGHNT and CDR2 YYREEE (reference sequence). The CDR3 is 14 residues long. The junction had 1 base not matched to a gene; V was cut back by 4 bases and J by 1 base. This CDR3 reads CASSRDRGNTEAFF. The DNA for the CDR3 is TGTGCCAGCAGCCGGGACAGGGGGAACACTGAAGCTTTCTTT.

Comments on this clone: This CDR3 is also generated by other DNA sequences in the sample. CDR3 DNA sequence: TGTGCCAGCAGTCGAATAGCGGGAGGCTCCTACAATGAGCAGTTCTTC. It encodes CASSRIAGGSYNEQFF. The V gene is TRBV9, the J gene TRBJ2-1, with 10 positions matching TRBD2. This CDR3 is 16 amino acids long. Germline V CDR1 and CDR2: SGDLS, YYNGEE. Trimming cost V 5 bases and J 0 bases; bases outside gene matches: 5. The whole variable domain, remainder taken from reference TRBV9 and TRBJ2-1, is DSGVTQTPKHLITATGQRVTLRCSPRSGDLSVYWYQQSLDQGLQFLIQYYNGEERAKGNILERFSAQQFPDLHSELNLSSLELGDSALYFCASSRIAGGSYNEQFFGPGTRLTVL.

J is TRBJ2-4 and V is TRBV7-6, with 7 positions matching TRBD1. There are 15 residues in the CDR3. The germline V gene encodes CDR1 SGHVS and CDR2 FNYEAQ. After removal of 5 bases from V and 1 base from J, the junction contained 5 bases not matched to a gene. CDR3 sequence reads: CASSAEQGAKNIQYF. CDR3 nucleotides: TGTGCCAGCAGCGCAGAACAGGGGGCCAAAAACATTCAGTACTTC.

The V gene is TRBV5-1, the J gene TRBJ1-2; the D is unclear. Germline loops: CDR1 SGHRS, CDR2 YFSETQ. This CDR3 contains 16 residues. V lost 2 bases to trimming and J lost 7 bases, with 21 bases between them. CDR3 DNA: TGCGCCAGCAGCTTCTCGGTCTTGTACACCCCGGGTGGCTACACCTTC. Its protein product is CASSFSVLYTPGGYTF.

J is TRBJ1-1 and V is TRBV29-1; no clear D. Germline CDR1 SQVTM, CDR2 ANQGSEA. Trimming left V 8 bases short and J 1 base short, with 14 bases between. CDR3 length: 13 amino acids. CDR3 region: CSSLLPGNTEAFF. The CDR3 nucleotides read TGCAGCTCCCTTCTCCCGGGGAACACTGAAGCTTTCTTT.

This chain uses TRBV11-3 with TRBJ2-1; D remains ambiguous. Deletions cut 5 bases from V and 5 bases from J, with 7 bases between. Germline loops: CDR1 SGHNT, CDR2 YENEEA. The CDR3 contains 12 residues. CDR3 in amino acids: CASSSVDNEQFF. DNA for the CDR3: TGTGCCAGCAGCAGTGTAGACAATGAGCAGTTCTTC.

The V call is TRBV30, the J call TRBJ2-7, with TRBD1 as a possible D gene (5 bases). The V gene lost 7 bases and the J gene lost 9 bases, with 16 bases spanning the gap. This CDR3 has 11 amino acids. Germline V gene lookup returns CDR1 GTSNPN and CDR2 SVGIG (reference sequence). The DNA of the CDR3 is TGTGCCTCGGACACCGGCGGAGCGCAGTACTTC. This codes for CASDTGGAQYF.

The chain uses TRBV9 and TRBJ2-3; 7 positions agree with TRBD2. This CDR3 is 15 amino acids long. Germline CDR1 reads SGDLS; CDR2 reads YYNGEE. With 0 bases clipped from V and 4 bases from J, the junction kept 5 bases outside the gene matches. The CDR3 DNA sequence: TGTGCCAGCAGCGTAGTGGGCACTAGCGCAGATACGCAGTATTTT. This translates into CASSVVGTSADTQYF.

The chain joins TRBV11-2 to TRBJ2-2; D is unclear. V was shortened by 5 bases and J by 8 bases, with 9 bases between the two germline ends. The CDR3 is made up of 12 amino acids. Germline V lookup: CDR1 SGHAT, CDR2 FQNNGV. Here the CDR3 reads CASSPPAGELFF. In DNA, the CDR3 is TGTGCCAGCAGCCCCCCCGCGGGGGAGCTGTTTTTT.

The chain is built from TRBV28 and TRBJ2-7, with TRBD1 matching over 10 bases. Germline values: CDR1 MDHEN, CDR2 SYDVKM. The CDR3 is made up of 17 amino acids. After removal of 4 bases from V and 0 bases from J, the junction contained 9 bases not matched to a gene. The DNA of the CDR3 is TGTGCCAGCAGTTCCCCCCCCGGGACAGGGGTCTCCTACGAGCAGTACTTC. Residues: CASSSPPGTGVSYEQYF.

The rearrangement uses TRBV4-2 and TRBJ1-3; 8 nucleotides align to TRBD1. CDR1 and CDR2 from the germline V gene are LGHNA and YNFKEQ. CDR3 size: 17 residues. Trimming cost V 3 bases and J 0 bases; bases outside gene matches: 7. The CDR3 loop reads CASSQLRDRSSGNTIYF. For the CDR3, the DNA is TGTGCCAGCAGCCAGCTACGGGACAGGAGCTCTGGAAACACCATATATTTT.

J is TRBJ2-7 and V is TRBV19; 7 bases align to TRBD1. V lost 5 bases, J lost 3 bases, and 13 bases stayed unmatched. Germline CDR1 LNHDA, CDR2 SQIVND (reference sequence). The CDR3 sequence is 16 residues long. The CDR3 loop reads CASSPRWDRRHYEQYF. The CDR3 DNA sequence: TGTGCCAGTAGTCCTCGTTGGGACAGAAGACACTACGAGCAGTACTTC.

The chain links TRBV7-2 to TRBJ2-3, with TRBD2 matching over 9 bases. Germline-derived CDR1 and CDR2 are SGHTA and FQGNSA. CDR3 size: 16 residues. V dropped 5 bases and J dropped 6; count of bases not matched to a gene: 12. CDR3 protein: CASSLLAGGLSDTQYF. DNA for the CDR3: TGTGCCAGCAGCCTCCTGGCGGGGGGGCTCTCGGATACGCAGTATTTT.

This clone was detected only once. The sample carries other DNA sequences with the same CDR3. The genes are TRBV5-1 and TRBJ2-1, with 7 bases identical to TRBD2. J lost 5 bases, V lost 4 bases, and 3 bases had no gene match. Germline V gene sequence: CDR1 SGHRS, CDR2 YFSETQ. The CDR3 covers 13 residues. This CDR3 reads CASSVGLDNEQFF. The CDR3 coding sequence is TGCGCCAGCAGCGTAGGACTAGACAATGAGCAGTTCTTC.

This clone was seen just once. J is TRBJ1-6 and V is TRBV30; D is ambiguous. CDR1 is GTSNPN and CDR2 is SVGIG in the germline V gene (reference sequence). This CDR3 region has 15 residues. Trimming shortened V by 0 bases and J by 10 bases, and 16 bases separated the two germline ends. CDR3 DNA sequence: TGTGCCTGGAGTGTATCTGGCAGATTACGATCACCCCTCCACTTT. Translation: CAWSVSGRLRSPLHF.

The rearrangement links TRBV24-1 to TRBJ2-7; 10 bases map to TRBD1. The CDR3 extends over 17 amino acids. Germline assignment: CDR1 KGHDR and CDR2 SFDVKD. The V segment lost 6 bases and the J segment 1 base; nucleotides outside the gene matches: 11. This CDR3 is CATSRDRGLTTSYEQYF. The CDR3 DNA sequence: TGTGCCACCAGTCGGGACAGGGGCCTCACTACTTCCTACGAGCAGTACTTC.

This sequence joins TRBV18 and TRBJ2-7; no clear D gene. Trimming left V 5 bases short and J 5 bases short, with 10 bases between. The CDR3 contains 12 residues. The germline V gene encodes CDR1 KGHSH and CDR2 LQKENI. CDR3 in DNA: TGTGCCAGCTCATCCAACTACGACGAGCAGTACTTC. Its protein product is CASSSNYDEQYF.

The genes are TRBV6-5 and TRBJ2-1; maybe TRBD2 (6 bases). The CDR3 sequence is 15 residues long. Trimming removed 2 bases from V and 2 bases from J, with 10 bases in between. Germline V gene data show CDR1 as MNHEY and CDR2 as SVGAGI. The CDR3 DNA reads TGTGCCAGCAGTTACGCGGGATTGACCTACAATGAGCAGTTCTTC. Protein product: CASSYAGLTYNEQFF.

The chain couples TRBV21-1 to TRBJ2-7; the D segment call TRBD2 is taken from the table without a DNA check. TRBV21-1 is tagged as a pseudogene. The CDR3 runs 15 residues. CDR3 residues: CASPPTTGGAAEQYF. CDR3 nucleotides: TGTGCCAGCCCACCCACGACGGGGGGAGCGGCGGAGCAGTACTTC.

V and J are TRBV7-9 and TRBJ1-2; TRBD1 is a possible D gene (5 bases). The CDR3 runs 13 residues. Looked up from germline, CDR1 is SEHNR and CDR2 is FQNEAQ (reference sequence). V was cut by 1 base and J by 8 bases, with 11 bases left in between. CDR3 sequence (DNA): TGTGCCAGCAGCTTAGGACAGCCCGGGGGCTACACCTTC. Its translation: CASSLGQPGGYTF.

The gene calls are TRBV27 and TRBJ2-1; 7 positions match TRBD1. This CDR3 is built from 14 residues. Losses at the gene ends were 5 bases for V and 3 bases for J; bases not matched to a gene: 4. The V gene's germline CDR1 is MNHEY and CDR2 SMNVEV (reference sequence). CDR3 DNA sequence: TGTGCCAGCAGTCCCGGACAGGTCTACAATGAGCAGTTCTTC. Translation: CASSPGQVYNEQFF.

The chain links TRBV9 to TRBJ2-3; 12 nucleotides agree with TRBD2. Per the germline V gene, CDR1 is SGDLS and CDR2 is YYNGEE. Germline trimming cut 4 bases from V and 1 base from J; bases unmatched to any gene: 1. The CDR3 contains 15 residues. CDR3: CASSPSGRGTDTQYF. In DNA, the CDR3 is TGTGCCAGCAGCCCTAGCGGGAGGGGCACAGATACGCAGTATTTT.

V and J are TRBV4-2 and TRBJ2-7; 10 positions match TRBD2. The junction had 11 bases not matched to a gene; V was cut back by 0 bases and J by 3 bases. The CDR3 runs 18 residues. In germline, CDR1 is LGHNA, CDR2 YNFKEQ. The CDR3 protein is CASSQEGWQREGRYEQYF. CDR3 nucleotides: TGTGCCAGCAGCCAAGAAGGTTGGCAGCGGGAGGGCCGCTACGAGCAGTACTTC.

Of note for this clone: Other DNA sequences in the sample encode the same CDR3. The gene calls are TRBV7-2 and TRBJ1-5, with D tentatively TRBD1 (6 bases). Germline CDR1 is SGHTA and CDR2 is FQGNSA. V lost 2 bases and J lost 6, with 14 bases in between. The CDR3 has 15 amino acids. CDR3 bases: TGTGCCAGCAGCTTACGTCAGGGGTGGGGTCAGCCCCAGCATTTT. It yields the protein CASSLRQGWGQPQHF.